The 4 T cell receptor beta chains listed next were all sequenced from one sample in a study of cytomegalovirus exposure and HLA in healthy donors. PCR employed 60 Vbeta and 13 Jbeta primers. Sequencing used immunoSEQ multiplex PCR; TCRdb keeps in-frame clones, though not all of them. The table lists under 95,000 clones, 7.6% of them singletons, with about 2.3% in the top ten. Source material: PBMCs. The receptor set was obtained from a man over 45 in good health and CMV-seronegative.

This clone has a handful of counts. The chain has TRBV18 and TRBJ1-2; TRBD1 matches at 7 bases. CDR3 length: 14 amino acids. J gave up 8 bases and V 1 base, and 7 bases lay outside the gene matches. The germline CDR1 and CDR2 sequences are KGHSH and LQKENI. CDR3 coding DNA: TGTGCCAGCTCACCACTCGAGGGGGCGCAGGGCTACACCTTC. Amino acid sequence: CASSPLEGAQGYTF.

This clone came up a few times. The chain employs TRBV5-6 and TRBJ1-2; D gene uncertain. Germline V gene data show CDR1 as SGHDT and CDR2 as YYEEEE. V gave up 0 bases and J gave up 8 bases, with 11 bases separating them. The CDR3 extends over 13 amino acids. CDR3 in DNA: TGTGCCAGCAGCTTGGCGGCAGGCGGGGGCTACACCTTC. Translation gives CASSLAAGGGYTF.

In this sample, this clone turned up a few times. The CDR3 nucleotides are TGTGCCAGCAGCTTACAGGGGACCACAGATACGCAGTATTTT. Encoded protein: CASSLQGTTDTQYF. The chain carries TRBV7-3 and TRBJ2-3, with TRBD1 as a possible D gene (6 bases). CDR3 size: 14 residues. Germline V gene data show CDR1 as SGHTA and CDR2 as FQGTGA. V lost 2 bases and J 2 bases, leaving 8 bases between the germline ends.

In this sample, this clone turned up a few times. This rearrangement joins TRBV19 to TRBJ2-6, with 7 bases matching TRBD1. Germline assignment: CDR1 LNHDA and CDR2 SQIVND (reference sequence). The CDR3 is made up of 17 amino acids. V lost 1 base, J lost 0 bases, and 3 bases stayed unmatched. The CDR3 coding sequence is TGTGCCAGTAGTATAGGGACAGGCCTCTCTGGGGCCAACGTCCTGACTTTC. Residues: CASSIGTGLSGANVLTF.